This T cell receptor (beta chain) was sequenced during a study of shared clonotypes between healthy human individuals. The wider study: A donor's plate count was three for CD4 naive and three for CD4 memory; CD8 naive had two and CD8 memory one. Study-wide findings and caveats: Among several donors, 4.5% to 5.5% of naive CD4 clonotypes were found in common.

Terminally differentiated effector memory CD45RA+ cells were excluded from the naive CD8 cells, which were CD45RO-negative and positively selected for CCR7. Worth noting for this clone: Its matching antigen is unknown.

The CDR3 sequence is 15 residues long. CDR1 and CDR2 (germline): MNHEY, SVGAGI. V dropped 7 bases and J dropped 6; count of bases not matched to a gene: 11. The authors distributed each subset's genomic DNA evenly over several immunoSEQ plates. Clones were read by immunoSEQ multiplex PCR, and TCRdb kept only the in-frame ones, dropping some. The sample lists about 2 million clones, about 95% occurring once. The rearrangement joins TRBV6-5 to TRBJ2-1, with 8 bases identical to TRBD2. The sequencing sample was made of naive CD8+ T cells sorted from blood. The clonotype was recovered from a man between 18 and 35 years old in good health. DNA of the CDR3: TGTGCCAGCACTTGGCGGGGGGTTGGAGGCAATGAGCAGTTCTTC. This codes for CASTWRGVGGNEQFF.